This is a list of T cell receptor beta chains from one sample in a study of blood T cell repertoires in COVID-19. The assay was immunoSEQ multiplex PCR, and TCRdb's table has in-frame clones only and misses some. The sample contains about 52,000 clones, approximately 82% of which appear only once. The source material was peripheral blood. The receptors come from a man between 65 and 79 years old with active COVID-19. The CDR3 runs from the conserved cysteine through the conserved F or W. Each record gives: clone size, J gene, D gene, V gene, CDR3 protein, CDR3 DNA. D genes are given only for firm matches. Some rows have no size entry. The others give once, few or many, or a class for an expanded clone.

>.|TRBJ2-3|TRBD1|TRBV5-5
CASSSGTGKVVF
TGTGCCAGCAGCTCTGGGACAGGAAAGGTCGTCTTT
>.|TRBJ2-3|.|TRBV19
CASKRADTQYF
TGTGCCAGTAAACGGGCAGATACGCAGTATTTT
>.|TRBJ2-2|TRBD1|TRBV5-6
CASSLVGQGAGTGELFF
TGTGCCAGCAGCTTGGTGGGACAGGGGGCCGGGACCGGGGAGCTGTTTTTT
>.|TRBJ1-1|.|TRBV1
CTSSQSYRLPDRGFTEAFF
TGCACCAGCAGCCAGTCTTATCGTCTTCCGGACAGGGGTTTCACTGAAGCTTTCTTT
>once|TRBJ2-7|TRBD1|TRBV6-5
CASSFSGGRLYEQYF
TGTGCCAGCAGTTTCTCAGGGGGCCGGCTCTACGAGCAGTACTTC
>once|TRBJ2-5|TRBD1|TRBV10-3
CATDRGREETQYF
TGTGCCACAGACAGGGGCAGGGAAGAGACCCAGTACTTC
>.|TRBJ2-7|.|TRBV5-4
CASSLDVGDFSYEQYF
TGTGCCAGCAGCTTGGACGTCGGGGATTTTTCCTACGAGCAGTACTTC
>.|TRBJ2-1|TRBD2|TRBV5-1
CASSFPSGDYNEQFF
TGCGCCAGCAGCTTCCCTAGCGGGGACTACAATGAGCAGTTCTTC
>.|TRBJ1-3|TRBD1|TRBV7-2
CASSLGGQVLGNTIYF
TGTGCCAGCAGCTTAGGGGGACAGGTCCTCGGAAACACCATATATTTT
>.|TRBJ2-2|.|TRBV6-5
CASSPSDTGELFF
TGTGCCAGCAGCCCGTCAGACACCGGGGAGCTGTTTTTT